This TCR beta chain was observed in a study of cytomegalovirus exposure and HLA in healthy donors. Study-level points and caveats: When analyzed later, a missense DCLRE1C variant was found to be linked to TCR beta V- and J-gene trimming. When a later analysis was performed, an Asian-associated ancestry cluster reportedly had fewer N-insertions than the approximately 690-donor mean.

There were likely unrecorded immune exposures, though donors were nominally healthy when sampled. Primers for the PCR totalled 60 Vbeta and 13 Jbeta. As handled by the study authors: There were some 87 million unique TCR beta chains by a later count, and some 11 million of them were shared. The repertoire was sequenced with immunoSEQ multiplex PCR; TCRdb's copy has only in-frame clones and lacks some. V and J calls and clone size are copied from that table; D and trimming were computed from the DNA. Of about 65,000 clones listed, about four fifths are singletons. With 6 bases clipped from V and 9 bases from J, the junction kept 13 bases outside the gene matches. The CDR3 spans 15 residues. CDR1 and CDR2 (germline): SNHLY, FYNNEI. Remarks on this clone: Its specificity is not known.

Sequenced material: PBMCs. The chain carries TRBV2 and TRBJ1-2; 10 bases are a match to TRBD1. The TCR sequence derives from a woman aged 30 to 39 in good health and CMV-seronegative. CDR3 coding DNA: TGTGCCAGCAGCGCTAGGACCGGGACAGGGGACAGCTACACCTTC. Translated, it gives CASSARTGTGDSYTF.